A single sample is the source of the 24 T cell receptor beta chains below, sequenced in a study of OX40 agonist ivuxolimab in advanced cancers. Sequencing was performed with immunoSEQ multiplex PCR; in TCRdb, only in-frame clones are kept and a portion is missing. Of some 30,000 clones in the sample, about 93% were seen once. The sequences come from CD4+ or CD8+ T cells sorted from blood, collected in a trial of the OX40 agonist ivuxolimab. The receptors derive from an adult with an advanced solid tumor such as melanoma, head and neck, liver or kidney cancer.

The CDR3 protein is CASSFGTGGNEQYF. The CDR3 DNA is TGTGCCAGCAGCTTTGGGACAGGGGGTAACGAGCAGTACTTC. V is TRBV13 and J is TRBJ2-7; 11 bases line up with TRBD1. CDR3 size: 14 residues. After removal of 3 bases from V and 5 bases from J, the junction contained 3 bases not matched to a gene. Looked up from germline, CDR1 is PRHDT and CDR2 is FYEKMQ (reference sequence).

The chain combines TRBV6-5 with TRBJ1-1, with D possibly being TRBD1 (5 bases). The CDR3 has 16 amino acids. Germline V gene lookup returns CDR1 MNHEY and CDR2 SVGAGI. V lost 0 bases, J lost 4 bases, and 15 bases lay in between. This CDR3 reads CASSYSIGEWSTEAFF. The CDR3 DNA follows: TGTGCCAGCAGTTACTCGATAGGGGAATGGAGCACTGAAGCTTTCTTT.

For the CDR3, the DNA is TGCAGCGACGGGGATCCCTACAATGAGCAGTTCTTC. Protein sequence: CSDGDPYNEQFF. The V and J genes are TRBV29-1 and TRBJ2-1; D possibly corresponds to TRBD2 (5 bases). V lost 7 bases to trimming and J lost 2 bases, with 9 bases between them. CDR3 size: 12 residues. In germline, CDR1 is SQVTM, CDR2 ANQGSEA.

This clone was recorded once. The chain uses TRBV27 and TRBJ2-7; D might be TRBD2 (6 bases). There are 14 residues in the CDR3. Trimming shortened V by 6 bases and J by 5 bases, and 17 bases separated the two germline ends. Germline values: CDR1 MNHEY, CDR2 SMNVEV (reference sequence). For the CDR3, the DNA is TGTGCCAGCAGGACGCAGGGAGGTGGCAACGAGCAGTACTTC. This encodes CASRTQGGGNEQYF.

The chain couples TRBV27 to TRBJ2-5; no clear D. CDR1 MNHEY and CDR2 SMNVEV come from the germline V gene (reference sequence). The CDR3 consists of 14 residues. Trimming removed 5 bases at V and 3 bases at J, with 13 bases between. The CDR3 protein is CASSAIGPKETQYF. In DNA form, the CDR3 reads TGTGCCAGCAGTGCTATTGGGCCCAAAGAGACCCAGTACTTC.

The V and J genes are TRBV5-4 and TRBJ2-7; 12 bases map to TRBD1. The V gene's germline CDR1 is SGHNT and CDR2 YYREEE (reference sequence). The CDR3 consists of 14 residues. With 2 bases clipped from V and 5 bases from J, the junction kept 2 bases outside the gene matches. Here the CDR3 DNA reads TGTGCCAGCAGCTTCGGGACAGGGGGCAACGAGCAGTACTTC. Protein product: CASSFGTGGNEQYF. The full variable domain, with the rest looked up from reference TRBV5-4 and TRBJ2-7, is ETGVTQSPTHLIKTRGQQVTLRCSSQSGHNTVSWYQQALGQGPQFIFQYYREEENGRGNFPPRFSGLQFPNYSSELNVNALELDDSALYLCASSFGTGGNEQYFGPGTRLTVT.

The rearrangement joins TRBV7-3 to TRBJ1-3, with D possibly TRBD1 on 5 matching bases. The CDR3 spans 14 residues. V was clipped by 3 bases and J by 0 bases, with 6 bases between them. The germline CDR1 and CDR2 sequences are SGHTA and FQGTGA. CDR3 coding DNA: TGTGCCAGCAGCTTGGGGGGCTCTGGAAACACCATATATTTT. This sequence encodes CASSLGGSGNTIYF.

The CDR3 DNA is TGTGCCAGCACCCAAGGTGTGGGGGATGGCTACACCTTC. It yields the protein CASTQGVGDGYTF. The V call is TRBV6-6, the J call TRBJ1-2, with a tentative D call TRBD1 (5 bases). V lost 7 bases and J lost 6, with 15 bases in between. Germline V gene data show CDR1 as MNHNY and CDR2 as SVGAGI (reference sequence). The CDR3 extends over 13 amino acids.

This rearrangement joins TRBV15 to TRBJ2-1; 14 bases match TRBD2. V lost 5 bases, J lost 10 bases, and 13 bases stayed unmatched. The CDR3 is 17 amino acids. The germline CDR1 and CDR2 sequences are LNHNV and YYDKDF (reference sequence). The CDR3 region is CATSHDRGTSGRGEQFF. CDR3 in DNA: TGTGCCACCAGCCACGATAGGGGGACTAGCGGGAGAGGGGAGCAGTTCTTC.

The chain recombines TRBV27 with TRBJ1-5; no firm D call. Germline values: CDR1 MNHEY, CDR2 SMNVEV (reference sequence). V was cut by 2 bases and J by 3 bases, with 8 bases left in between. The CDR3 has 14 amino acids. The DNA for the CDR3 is TGTGCCAGCAGTTTAGGCCCAGTCAATCAGCCCCAGCATTTT. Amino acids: CASSLGPVNQPQHF.

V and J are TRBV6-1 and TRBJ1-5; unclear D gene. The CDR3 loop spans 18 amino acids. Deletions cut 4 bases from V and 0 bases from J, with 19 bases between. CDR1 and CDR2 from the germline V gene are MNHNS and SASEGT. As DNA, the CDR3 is TGTGCCAGCAGTGCGTACGGAACCTACCCCTATAGCAATCAGCCCCAGCATTTT. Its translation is CASSAYGTYPYSNQPQHF.

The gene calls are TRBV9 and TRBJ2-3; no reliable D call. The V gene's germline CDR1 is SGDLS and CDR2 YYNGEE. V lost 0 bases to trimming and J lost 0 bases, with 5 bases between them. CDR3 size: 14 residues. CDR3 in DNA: TGTGCCAGCAGCGTAGATGGGAGCACAGATACGCAGTATTTT. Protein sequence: CASSVDGSTDTQYF.

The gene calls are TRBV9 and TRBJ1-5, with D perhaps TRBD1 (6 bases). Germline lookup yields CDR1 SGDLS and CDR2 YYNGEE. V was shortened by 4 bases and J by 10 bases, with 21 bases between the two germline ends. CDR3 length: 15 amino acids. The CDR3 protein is CASSPRRGGVRPQHF. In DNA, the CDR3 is TGTGCCAGCAGCCCCCGAAGGGGGGGAGTTCGACCCCAGCATTTT.

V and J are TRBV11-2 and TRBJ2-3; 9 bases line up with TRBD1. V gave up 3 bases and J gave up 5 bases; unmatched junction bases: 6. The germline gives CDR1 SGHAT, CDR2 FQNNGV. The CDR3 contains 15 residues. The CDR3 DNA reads TGTGCCAGCAGCTTCAGGGACAGGGCAATAGATACGCAGTATTTT. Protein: CASSFRDRAIDTQYF.

The CDR3 nucleotides are TGCGCCAGCAGCTTCGAAGAGGGTAGGGAATCACCCCTCCACTTT. Translated, it gives CASSFEEGRESPLHF. This sequence joins TRBV5-1 and TRBJ1-6; D unresolved. CDR1 is SGHRS, CDR2 YFSETQ, per germline. The CDR3 spans 15 residues. Trimming took off 2 bases at V and 10 bases at J, with 16 bases between the two ends.

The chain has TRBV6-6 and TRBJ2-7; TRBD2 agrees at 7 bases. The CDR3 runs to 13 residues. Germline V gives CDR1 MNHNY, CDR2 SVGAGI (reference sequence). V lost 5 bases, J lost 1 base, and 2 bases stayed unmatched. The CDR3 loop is CASSGGGSYEQYF. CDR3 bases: TGTGCCAGCAGTGGGGGGGGGTCCTACGAGCAGTACTTC.

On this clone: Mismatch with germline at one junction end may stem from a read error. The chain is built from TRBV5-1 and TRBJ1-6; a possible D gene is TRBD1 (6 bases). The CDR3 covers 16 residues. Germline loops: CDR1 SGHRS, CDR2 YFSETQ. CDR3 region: CASSFGQTSVGSPLHF. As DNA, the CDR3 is TGTGCCAGCAGCTTTGGACAGACCTCCGTGGGGTCACCCCTCCACTTT.

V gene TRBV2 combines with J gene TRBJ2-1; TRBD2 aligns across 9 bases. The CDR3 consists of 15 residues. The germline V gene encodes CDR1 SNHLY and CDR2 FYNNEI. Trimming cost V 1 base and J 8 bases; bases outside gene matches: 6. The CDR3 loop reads CASSEGLAGNHEQFF. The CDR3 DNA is TGTGCCAGCAGTGAAGGGCTAGCGGGAAACCATGAGCAGTTCTTC.

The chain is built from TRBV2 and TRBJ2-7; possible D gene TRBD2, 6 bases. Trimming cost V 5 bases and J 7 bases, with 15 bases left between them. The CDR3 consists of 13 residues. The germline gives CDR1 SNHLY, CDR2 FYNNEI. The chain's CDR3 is CASSWGSGREQYF. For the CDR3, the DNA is TGTGCCAGCAGTTGGGGTAGCGGTAGAGAGCAGTACTTC.

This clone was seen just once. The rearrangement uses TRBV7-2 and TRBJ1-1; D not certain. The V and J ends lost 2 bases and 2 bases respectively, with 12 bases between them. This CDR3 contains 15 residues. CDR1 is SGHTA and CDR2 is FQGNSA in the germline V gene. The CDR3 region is CASSLLPGSNTEAFF. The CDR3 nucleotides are TGTGCCAGCAGCTTATTACCGGGTTCTAACACTGAAGCTTTCTTT.

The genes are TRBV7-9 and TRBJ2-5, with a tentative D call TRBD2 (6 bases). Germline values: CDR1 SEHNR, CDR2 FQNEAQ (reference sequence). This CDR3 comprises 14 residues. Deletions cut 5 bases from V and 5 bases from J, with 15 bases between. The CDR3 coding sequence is TGTGCCAGCAGCCCCATCGGTGGGGGGGAGACCCAGTACTTC. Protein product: CASSPIGGGETQYF.

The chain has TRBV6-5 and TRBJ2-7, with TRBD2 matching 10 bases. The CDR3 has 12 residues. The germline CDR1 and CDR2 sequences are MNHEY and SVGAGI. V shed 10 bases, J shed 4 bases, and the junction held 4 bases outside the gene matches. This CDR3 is CAIGLAAYEQYF. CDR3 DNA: TGTGCCATCGGACTAGCGGCGTACGAGCAGTACTTC.

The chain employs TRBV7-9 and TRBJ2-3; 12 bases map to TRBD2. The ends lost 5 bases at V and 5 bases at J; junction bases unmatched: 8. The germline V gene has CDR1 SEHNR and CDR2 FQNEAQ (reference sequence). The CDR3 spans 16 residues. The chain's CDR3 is CASSPLAGGHIDTQYF. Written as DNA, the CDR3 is TGTGCCAGCAGCCCCCTAGCGGGGGGGCATATAGATACGCAGTATTTT.

The CDR3 reads CASSPWTGYEKLFF. DNA for the CDR3: TGTGCCAGCAGCCCCTGGACAGGGTACGAAAAACTGTTTTTT. The chain uses TRBV7-2 and TRBJ1-4, with 8 bases that match TRBD1. This CDR3 is 14 amino acids long. Per germline, CDR1 SGHTA and CDR2 FQGNSA. J gave up 8 bases and V 5 bases, and 7 bases lay outside the gene matches.